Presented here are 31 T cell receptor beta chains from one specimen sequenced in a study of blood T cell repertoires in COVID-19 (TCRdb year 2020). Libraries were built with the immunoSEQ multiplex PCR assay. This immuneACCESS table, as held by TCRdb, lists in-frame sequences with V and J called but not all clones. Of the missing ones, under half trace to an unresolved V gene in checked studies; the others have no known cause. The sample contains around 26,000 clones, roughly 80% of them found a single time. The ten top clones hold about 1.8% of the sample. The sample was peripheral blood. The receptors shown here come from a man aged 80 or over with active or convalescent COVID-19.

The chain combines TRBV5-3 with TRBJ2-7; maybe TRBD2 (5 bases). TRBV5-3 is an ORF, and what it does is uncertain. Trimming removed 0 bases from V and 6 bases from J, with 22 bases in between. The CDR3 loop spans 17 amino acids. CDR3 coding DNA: TGTGCCAGAAGCTTGGAGGTGCATGAGAGAGGGCTCTGCGAGCAGTACTTC. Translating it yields CARSLEVHERGLCEQYF.

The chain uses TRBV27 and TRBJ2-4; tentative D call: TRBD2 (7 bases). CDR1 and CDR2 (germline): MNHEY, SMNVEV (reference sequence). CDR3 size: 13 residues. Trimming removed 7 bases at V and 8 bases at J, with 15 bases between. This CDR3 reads CASKTGGSYIQYF. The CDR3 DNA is TGTGCCAGCAAGACGGGGGGCAGTTACATTCAGTACTTC.

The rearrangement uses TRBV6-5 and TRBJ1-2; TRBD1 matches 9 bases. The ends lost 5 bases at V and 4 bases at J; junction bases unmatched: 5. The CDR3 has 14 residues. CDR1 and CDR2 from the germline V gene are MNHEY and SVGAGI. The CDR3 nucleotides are TGTGCCAGCAGTCCAGACAGGGGGGCCTATGGCTACACCTTC. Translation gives CASSPDRGAYGYTF.

As DNA, the CDR3 is TGCGCCAGCAGCTTGGAAACTAGATCTGGGGAGCTGTTTTTT. Residues: CASSLETRSGELFF. The chain links TRBV5-1 to TRBJ2-2, with a tentative D call TRBD2 (5 bases). With 0 bases removed from V and 8 bases from J, the gap between germline ends came to 11 bases. This CDR3 contains 14 residues. Germline V lookup: CDR1 SGHRS, CDR2 YFSETQ.

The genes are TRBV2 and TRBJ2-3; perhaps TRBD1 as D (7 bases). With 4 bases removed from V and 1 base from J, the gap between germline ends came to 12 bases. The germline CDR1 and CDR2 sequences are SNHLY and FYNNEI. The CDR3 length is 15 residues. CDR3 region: CASSGQGGGTDTQYF. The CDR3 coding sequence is TGTGCCAGCAGTGGGCAGGGGGGAGGCACAGATACGCAGTATTTT. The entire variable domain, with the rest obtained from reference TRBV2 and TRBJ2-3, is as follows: EPEVTQTPSHQVTQMGQEVILRCVPISNHLYFYWYRQILGQKVEFLVSFYNNEISEKSEIFDDQFSVERPDGSNFTLKIRSTKLEDSAMYFCASSGQGGGTDTQYFGPGTRLTVL.

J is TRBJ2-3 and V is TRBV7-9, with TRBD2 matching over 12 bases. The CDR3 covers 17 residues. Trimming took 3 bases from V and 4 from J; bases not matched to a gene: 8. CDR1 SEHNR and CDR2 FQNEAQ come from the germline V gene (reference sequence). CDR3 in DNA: TGTGCCAGCAGCTTGGGTTCACTAGCGGGGGGACCAGATACGCAGTATTTT. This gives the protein CASSLGSLAGGPDTQYF.

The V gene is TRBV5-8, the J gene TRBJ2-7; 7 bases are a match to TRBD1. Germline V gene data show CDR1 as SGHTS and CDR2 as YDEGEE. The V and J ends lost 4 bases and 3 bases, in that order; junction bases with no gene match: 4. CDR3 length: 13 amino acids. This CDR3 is CASSKGQVYEQYF. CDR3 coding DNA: TGTGCCAGCAGCAAAGGACAGGTCTACGAGCAGTACTTC.

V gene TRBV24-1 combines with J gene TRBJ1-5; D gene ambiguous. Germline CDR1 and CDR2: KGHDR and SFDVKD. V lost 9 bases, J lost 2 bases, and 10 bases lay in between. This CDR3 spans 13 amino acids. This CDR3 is CATAASGNQPQHF. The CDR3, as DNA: TGTGCCACCGCTGCCAGCGGCAATCAGCCCCAGCATTTT.

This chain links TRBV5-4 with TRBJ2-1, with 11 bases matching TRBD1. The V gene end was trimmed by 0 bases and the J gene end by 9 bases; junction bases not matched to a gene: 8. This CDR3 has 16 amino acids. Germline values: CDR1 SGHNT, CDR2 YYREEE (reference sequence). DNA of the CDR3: TGTGCCAGCAGCTTGGATCGTGGGACAGGGGGTGGTGAGCAGTTCTTC. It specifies CASSLDRGTGGGEQFF.

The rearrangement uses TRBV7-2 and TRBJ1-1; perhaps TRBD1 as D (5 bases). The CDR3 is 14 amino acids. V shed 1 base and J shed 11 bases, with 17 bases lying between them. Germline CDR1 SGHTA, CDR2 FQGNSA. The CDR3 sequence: CASSLGGGGTAAFF. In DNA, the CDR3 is TGTGCCAGCAGCTTAGGGGGAGGTGGGACGGCGGCTTTCTTT.

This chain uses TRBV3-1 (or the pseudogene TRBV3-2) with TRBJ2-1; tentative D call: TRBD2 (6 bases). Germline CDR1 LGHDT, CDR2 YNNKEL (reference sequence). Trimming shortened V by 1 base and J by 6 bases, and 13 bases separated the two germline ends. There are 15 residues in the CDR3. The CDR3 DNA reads TGTGCCAGCAGCCAAGGACTAGTCAGTGCCAATGAGCAGTTCTTC. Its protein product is CASSQGLVSANEQFF.

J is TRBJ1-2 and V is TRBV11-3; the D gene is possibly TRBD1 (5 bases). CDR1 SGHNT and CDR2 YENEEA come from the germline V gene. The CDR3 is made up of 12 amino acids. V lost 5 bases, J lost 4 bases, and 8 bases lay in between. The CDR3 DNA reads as TGTGCCAGCAGCCAAGGGGCCTATGGCTACACCTTC. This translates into CASSQGAYGYTF. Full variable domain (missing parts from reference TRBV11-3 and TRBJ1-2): EAGVVQSPRYKIIEKKQPVAFWCNPISGHNTLYWYLQNLGQGPELLIRYENEEAVDDSQLPKDRFSAERLKGVDSTLKIQPAELGDSAVYLCASSQGAYGYTFGSGTRLTVV.

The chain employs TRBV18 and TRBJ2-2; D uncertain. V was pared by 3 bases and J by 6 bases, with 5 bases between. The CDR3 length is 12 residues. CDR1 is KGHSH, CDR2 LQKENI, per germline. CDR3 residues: CASSPRAGELFF. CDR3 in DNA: TGTGCCAGCTCACCCCGGGCCGGGGAGCTGTTTTTT.

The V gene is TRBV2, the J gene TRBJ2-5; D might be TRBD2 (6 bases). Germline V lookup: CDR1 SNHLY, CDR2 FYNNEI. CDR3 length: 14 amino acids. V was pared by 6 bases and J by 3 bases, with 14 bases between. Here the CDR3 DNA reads TGTGCCAGCAGGGGGCAATGGGGGGAAGAGACCCAGTACTTC. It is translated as CASRGQWGEETQYF.

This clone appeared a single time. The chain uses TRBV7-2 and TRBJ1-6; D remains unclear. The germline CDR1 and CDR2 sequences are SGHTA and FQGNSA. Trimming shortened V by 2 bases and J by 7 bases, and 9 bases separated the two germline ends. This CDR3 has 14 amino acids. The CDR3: CASSLMGWNSPLHF. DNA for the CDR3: TGTGCCAGCAGCTTAATGGGCTGGAATTCACCCCTCCACTTT.

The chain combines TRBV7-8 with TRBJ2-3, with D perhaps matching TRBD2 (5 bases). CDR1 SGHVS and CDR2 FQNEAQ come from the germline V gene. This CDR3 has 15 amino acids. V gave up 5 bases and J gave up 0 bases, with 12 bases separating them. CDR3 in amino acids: CASSPLAGSTDTQYF. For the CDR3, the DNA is TGTGCCAGCAGCCCCCTGGCGGGCAGCACAGATACGCAGTATTTT.

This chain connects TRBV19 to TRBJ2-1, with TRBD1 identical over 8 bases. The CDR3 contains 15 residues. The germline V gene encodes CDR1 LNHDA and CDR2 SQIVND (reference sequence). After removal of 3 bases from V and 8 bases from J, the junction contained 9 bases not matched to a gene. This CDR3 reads CASSIDSGTGYEQFF. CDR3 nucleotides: TGTGCCAGTAGTATTGATTCGGGGACAGGCTATGAGCAGTTCTTC.

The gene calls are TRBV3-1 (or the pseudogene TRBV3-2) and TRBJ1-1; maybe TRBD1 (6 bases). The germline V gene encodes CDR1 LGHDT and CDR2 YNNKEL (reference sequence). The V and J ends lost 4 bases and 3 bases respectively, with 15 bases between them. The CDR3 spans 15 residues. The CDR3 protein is CASSLSAEGDTEAFF. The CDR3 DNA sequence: TGTGCCAGCAGCCTTTCCGCTGAGGGGGACACTGAAGCTTTCTTT.

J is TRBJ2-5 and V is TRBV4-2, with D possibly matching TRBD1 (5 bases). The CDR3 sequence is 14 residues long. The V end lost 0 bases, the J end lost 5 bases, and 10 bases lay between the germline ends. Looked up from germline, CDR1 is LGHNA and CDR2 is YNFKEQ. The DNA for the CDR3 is TGTGCCAGCAGCCAAGAGGTTAGGGGCGAGACCCAGTACTTC. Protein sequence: CASSQEVRGETQYF.

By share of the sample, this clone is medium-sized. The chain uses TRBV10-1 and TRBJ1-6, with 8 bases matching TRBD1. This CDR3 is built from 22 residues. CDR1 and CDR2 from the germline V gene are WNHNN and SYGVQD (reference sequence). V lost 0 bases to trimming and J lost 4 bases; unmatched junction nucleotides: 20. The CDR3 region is CASSESKDAGGVLFKYNSPLHF. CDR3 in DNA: TGCGCCAGCAGTGAGTCTAAAGACGCAGGGGGCGTCCTTTTTAAATATAATTCACCCCTCCACTTT.

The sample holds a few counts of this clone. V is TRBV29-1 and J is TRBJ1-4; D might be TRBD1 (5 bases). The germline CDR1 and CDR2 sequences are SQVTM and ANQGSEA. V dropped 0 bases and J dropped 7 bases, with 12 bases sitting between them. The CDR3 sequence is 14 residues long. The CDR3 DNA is TGCAGCGTTGAAGAGAATAGGGGAAGTGAAAAACTGTTTTTT. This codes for CSVEENRGSEKLFF. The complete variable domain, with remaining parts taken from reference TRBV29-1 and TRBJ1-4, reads SAVISQKPSRDICQRGTSLTIQCQVDSQVTMMFWYRQQPGQSLTLIATANQGSEATYESGFVIDKFPISRPNLTFSTLTVSNMSPEDSSIYLCSVEENRGSEKLFFGSGTQLSVL.

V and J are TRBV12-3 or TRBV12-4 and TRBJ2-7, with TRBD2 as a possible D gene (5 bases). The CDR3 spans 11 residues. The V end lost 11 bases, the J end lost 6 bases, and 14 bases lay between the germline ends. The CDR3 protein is CACQEAGEQYF. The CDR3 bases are TGTGCCTGCCAGGAGGCGGGCGAGCAGTACTTC.

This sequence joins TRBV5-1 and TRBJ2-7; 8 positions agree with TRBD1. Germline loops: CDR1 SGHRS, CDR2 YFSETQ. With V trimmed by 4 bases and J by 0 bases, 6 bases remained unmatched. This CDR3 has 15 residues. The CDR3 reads CASSIGQGISYEQYF. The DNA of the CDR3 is TGCGCCAGCAGCATAGGACAGGGCATCTCCTACGAGCAGTACTTC.

The CDR3 sequence: CAISEAGTANTEAFF. The CDR3 DNA sequence: TGTGCCATCAGTGAGGCGGGGACAGCGAACACTGAAGCTTTCTTT. The chain combines TRBV10-3 with TRBJ1-1; TRBD1 agrees at 7 bases. The CDR3 sequence is 15 residues long. Losses at the gene ends were 2 bases for V and 1 base for J; bases not matched to a gene: 4. Germline loops: CDR1 ENHRY, CDR2 SYGVKD.

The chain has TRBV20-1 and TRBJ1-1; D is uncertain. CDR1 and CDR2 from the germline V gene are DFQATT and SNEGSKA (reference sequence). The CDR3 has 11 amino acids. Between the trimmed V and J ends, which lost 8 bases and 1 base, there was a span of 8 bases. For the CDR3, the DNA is TGCAGTCCTTGGAGGAACACTGAAGCTTTCTTT. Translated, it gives CSPWRNTEAFF.

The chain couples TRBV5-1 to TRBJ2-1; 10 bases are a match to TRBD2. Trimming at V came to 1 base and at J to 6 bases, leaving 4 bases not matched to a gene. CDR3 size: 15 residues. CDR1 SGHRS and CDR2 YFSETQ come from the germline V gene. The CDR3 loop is CASSLTSGALNEQFF. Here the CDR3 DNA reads TGCGCCAGCAGCTTGACTAGCGGGGCCCTCAATGAGCAGTTCTTC.

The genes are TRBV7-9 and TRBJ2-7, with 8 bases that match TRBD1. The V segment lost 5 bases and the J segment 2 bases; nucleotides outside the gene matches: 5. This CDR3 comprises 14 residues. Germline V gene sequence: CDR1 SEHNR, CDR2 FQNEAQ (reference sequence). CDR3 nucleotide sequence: TGTGCCAGCAGCCCCGTGGGACAGGCCTACGAGCAGTACTTC. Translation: CASSPVGQAYEQYF.

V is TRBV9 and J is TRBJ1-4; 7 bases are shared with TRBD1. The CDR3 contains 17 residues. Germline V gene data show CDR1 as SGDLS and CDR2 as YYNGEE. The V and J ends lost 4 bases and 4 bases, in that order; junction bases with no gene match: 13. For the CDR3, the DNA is TGTGCCAGCAGCTCTCCCCCACAGGGGAACTTTAATGAAAAACTGTTTTTT. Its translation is CASSSPPQGNFNEKLFF.

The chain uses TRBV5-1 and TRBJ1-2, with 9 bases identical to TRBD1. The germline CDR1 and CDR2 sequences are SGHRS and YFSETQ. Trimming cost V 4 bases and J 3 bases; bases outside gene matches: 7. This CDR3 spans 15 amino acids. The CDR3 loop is CASSDRDRVDYGYTF. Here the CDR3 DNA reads TGCGCCAGCAGCGACCGGGACAGGGTTGACTATGGCTACACCTTC.

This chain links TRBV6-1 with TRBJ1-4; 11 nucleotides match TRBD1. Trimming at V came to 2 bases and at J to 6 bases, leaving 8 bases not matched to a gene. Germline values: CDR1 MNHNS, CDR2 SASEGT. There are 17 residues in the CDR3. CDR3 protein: CASSERRWTGGDEKLFF. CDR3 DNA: TGTGCCAGCAGTGAACGCCGGTGGACAGGGGGCGATGAAAAACTGTTTTTT.

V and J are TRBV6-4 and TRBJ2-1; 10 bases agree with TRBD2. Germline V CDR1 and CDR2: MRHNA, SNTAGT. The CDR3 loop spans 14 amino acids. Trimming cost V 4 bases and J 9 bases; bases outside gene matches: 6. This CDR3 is CASSGLAGAVEQFF. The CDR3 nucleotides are TGTGCCAGCAGTGGTCTAGCGGGAGCTGTTGAGCAGTTCTTC.